This paragraph reports one TCR beta chain. This clonotype was seen only a few times. Its antigen remains undetermined. One base away there is no much larger clone; base qualities are not given. The data were taken from a study of T cell repertoires in cytomegalovirus infection (dated by TCRdb to the late 2010s). About the study as a whole: The HLA type of each donor mattered for the analysis, because public TCR beta signatures pointed to carriage of CMV infection along with the matching HLA type.

Relative to germline, V is 0 bases shorter and J is 4 bases shorter, with 13 bases between their ends. Its CDR3 holds 15 amino acids, cysteine through phenylalanine. Only the CDR3 DNA stays, 45 bases, in frame from base 1. The germline V gene supplies CDR1 KGHSH and CDR2 LQKENI. General findings and caveats noted by the study authors: In the ex vivo response, HLA-C-restricted CMV-specific TCR beta clonotypes were dominant, and in two of eight donors the single most frequent clonotype came from this HLA-C-restricted group. Carriers of CMV infection plus the relevant HLA type were discriminated by the cumulative frequency of public TCR beta family members in the study cohort and in an independent roughly 370-donor cohort.

Sequencing used an Illumina HiSeq 1500. Clones were called with MiXCR by TCRdb after fastp trimmed the public reads at Q25, and only in-frame beta chains were retained. Each CDR3 protein appears once, grouped with its most common genes and DNA. The sample table contains roughly 630,000 distinct CDR3 sequences; only one count was recorded for roughly 24% of them. 7% to 9% of the sample is taken by the ten largest. The chain couples TRBV18 to TRBJ2-7; possibly the D gene is TRBD1, per 5 matching bases. The sample comprised CD8+ T cells from PBMCs. The receptor was isolated from a human donor in good health (CMV status not recorded). Some clones in this sample may be carry-over from other donors' samples. The DNA is as follows: TGTGCCAGCTCACCACCGAGGCAGGGTATATACGAGCAGTACTTC. Its amino acids are CASSPPRQGIYEQYF.